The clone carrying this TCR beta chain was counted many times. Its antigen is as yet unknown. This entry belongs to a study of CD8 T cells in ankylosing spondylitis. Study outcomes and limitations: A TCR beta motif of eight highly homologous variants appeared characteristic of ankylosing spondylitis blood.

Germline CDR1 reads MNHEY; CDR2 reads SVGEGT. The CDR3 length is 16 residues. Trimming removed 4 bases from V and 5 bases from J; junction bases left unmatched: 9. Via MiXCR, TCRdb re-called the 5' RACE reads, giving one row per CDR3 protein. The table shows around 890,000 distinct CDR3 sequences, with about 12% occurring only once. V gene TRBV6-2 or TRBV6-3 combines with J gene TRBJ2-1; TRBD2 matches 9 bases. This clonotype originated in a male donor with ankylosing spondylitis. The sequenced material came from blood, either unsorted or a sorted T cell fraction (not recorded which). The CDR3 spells CASSSLSGRMDNEQFF. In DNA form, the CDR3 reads TGTGCCAGCAGTTCCTTAAGCGGGAGGATGGACAATGAGCAGTTCTTC.